The T cell receptor (beta chain) described here comes from a study of cytomegalovirus exposure and HLA in healthy donors. CDR1 is SGHRS and CDR2 is YFSETQ in the germline V gene. V shed 0 bases and J shed 0 bases, with 8 bases lying between them. The CDR3 runs 15 residues. Using immunoSEQ multiplex PCR, the repertoire was profiled, and TCRdb retains in-frame clones only, with some absent. The table records 100,000 to 150,000 clones, approximately 90% of them present only once. V gene TRBV5-1 combines with J gene TRBJ2-3, with D unresolved. Sequencing input: PBMCs. The sequence was collected from a young woman in good health and CMV-seronegative. The CDR3 region is CASSLDSSSTDTQYF. In DNA form, the CDR3 reads TGCGCCAGCAGCTTGGATTCCAGTAGCACAGATACGCAGTATTTT.